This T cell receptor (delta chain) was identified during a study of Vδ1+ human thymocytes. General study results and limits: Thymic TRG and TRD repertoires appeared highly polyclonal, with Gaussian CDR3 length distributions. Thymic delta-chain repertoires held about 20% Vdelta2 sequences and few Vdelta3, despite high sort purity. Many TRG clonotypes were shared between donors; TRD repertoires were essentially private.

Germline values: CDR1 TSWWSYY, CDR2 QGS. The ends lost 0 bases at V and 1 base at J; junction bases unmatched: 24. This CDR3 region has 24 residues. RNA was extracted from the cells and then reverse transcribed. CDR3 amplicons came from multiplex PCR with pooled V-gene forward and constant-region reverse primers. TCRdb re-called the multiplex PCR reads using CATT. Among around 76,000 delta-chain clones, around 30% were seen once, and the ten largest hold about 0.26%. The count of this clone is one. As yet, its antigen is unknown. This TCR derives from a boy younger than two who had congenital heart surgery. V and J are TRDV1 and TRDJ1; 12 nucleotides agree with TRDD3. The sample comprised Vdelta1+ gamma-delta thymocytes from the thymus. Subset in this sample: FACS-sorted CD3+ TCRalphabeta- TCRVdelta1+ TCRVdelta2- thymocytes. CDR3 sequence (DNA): TGTGCTCTTGGGGAACTTTCCCCCCCCTTTTACTCCAGTACTGGGGGATACCCCACCGATAAACTCATCTTT. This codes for CALGELSPPFYSSTGGYPTDKLIF.